This T cell receptor beta chain originates from a study of technical replicates of blood from several donors. With 7 bases removed from V and 6 bases from J, the gap between germline ends came to 18 bases. The length of the CDR3 is 13 residues. Germline CDR1 and CDR2: GTSNPN and SVGIG (reference sequence). Sequenced by immunoSEQ multiplex PCR; TCRdb stores in-frame clones only, minus some. The sample lists tens of thousands of clones, over 90% occurring once. The genes are TRBV30 and TRBJ1-1; D might be TRBD1 (5 bases). Sequencing input: T cells isolated from PBMCs. This clonotype was sampled from a human donor in good health. The CDR3 DNA sequence: TGTGCCTTAAGCCAAGGCAGGGCCGCTGAAGCTTTCTTT. The encoded protein is CALSQGRAAEAFF.